Following are 17 T cell receptor beta chains from one sample sequenced in a study of CD8 T cells in ankylosing spondylitis. TCRdb re-analysed the 5' RACE reads in MiXCR, keeping a single row per CDR3 protein. The table records 200,000 to 300,000 distinct CDR3 sequences, about 11% of them present only once. The sequenced sample consisted of blood, either unsorted or a sorted T cell fraction (not recorded which). The receptors stem from a male donor with ankylosing spondylitis or in good health (not recorded which).

This clonotype came up many times. The chain carries TRBV24-1 and TRBJ2-1; 7 positions match TRBD2. Germline CDR1 is KGHDR and CDR2 is SFDVKD. Unmatched junction bases numbered 0, after V lost 5 bases and J lost 9 bases. The CDR3 spans 11 residues. The CDR3 nucleotides are TGTGCCACCAGTGGCGGGGGTGAGCAGTTCTTC. Residues: CATSGGGEQFF.

This clonotype was seen at least ten times. The gene calls are TRBV29-1 and TRBJ2-5; D assignment may be TRBD1 or TRBD2 (5 bases each). V lost 0 bases and J 1 base, leaving 21 bases between the germline ends. The CDR3 extends over 18 amino acids. Germline assignment: CDR1 SQVTM and CDR2 ANQGSEA. The CDR3 reads CSVEDLLEGSSFQETQYF. The DNA for the CDR3 is TGCAGCGTTGAAGATCTTCTAGAGGGGTCGAGTTTCCAAGAGACCCAGTACTTC.

The rearrangement joins TRBV30 to TRBJ1-5; D perhaps matches TRBD1 (6 bases). Per germline, CDR1 GTSNPN and CDR2 SVGIG (reference sequence). There are 15 residues in the CDR3. V shed 2 bases and J shed 0 bases, with 11 bases lying between them. For the CDR3, the DNA is TGTGCCTGGAGTAGGGGGAGCGGTAGCAATCAGCCCCAGCATTTT. Translated: CAWSRGSGSNQPQHF.

The count of this clonotype is one. The chain joins TRBV7-2 to TRBJ2-1; 10 nucleotides agree with TRBD2. Per the germline V gene, CDR1 is SGHTA and CDR2 is FQGNSA. Trimming cost V 3 bases and J 6 bases; bases outside gene matches: 5. The CDR3 covers 15 residues. CDR3 amino acids: CASSLTSGLLNEQFF. CDR3 nucleotide sequence: TGTGCCAGCAGCTTGACTAGCGGGCTTCTCAATGAGCAGTTCTTC.

This clonotype occurred a few times. The rearrangement links TRBV10-2 to TRBJ2-7; tentatively, D is TRBD1 (5 bases). This CDR3 has 11 residues. V lost 7 bases and J lost 3, with 7 bases in between. Germline-derived CDR1 and CDR2 are WSHSY and SAAADI. Here the CDR3 reads CASTRDYEQYF. CDR3 in DNA: TGCGCCAGCACCAGGGACTACGAGCAGTACTTC.

V usage is TRBV6-1 and J usage is TRBJ2-3; 9 nucleotides agree with TRBD1. Trimming took 2 bases from V and 2 from J; bases not matched to a gene: 5. CDR1 MNHNS and CDR2 SASEGT come from the germline V gene. There are 16 residues in the CDR3. The CDR3 loop reads CASSERGTGITDTQYF. CDR3 in DNA: TGTGCCAGCAGTGAAAGAGGGACAGGGATCACAGATACGCAGTATTTT.

This clonotype was counted many times. The V gene is TRBV3-1, the J gene TRBJ2-7, with D hard to call. The ends were cut back, 0 bases at V and 6 bases at J, with 6 bases in the middle. Germline V lookup: CDR1 LGHDT, CDR2 YNNKEL (reference sequence). The CDR3 runs 12 residues. In DNA, the CDR3 is TGTGCCAGCAGCCAAGAGGTGGGCGAGCAGTACTTC. Encoded protein: CASSQEVGEQYF.

There are a few counts of this clonotype. The CDR3 protein is CASTLEAGEDTQYF. The CDR3 bases are TGTGCCAGCACCCTTGAGGCGGGAGAAGATACGCAGTATTTT. The V call is TRBV7-2, the J call TRBJ2-3, with 7 nucleotides matching TRBD2. There are 14 residues in the CDR3. V dropped 7 bases and J dropped 5; count of bases not matched to a gene: 9. Per germline, CDR1 SGHTA and CDR2 FQGNSA.

CDR3 amino acids: CASSLEGGTVTEAFF. DNA for the CDR3: TGTGCCAGCAGCTTAGAAGGCGGGACAGTCACTGAAGCTTTCTTT. The chain recombines TRBV7-2 with TRBJ1-1; 7 nucleotides agree with TRBD1. The CDR3 covers 15 residues. The junction had 6 bases not matched to a gene; V was cut back by 1 base and J by 4 bases. Germline assignment: CDR1 SGHTA and CDR2 FQGNSA.

This clonotype showed up many times. CDR3 nucleotide sequence: TGTGCCAGCAGCCCGCCCGGCAATCAGCCCCAGCATTTT. It encodes CASSPPGNQPQHF. V and J are TRBV7-8 and TRBJ1-5; D gene uncertain. Germline loops: CDR1 SGHVS, CDR2 FQNEAQ. Between the trimmed V and J ends, which lost 5 bases and 2 bases, there was a span of 7 bases. This CDR3 spans 13 amino acids.

This clonotype was recorded at least ten times. V and J are TRBV4-1 and TRBJ2-1, with 9 bases that match TRBD2. The germline V gene has CDR1 MGHRA and CDR2 YSYEKL. The CDR3 is 17 amino acids. V lost 4 bases, J lost 4 bases, and 11 bases stayed unmatched. The CDR3 protein is CASSRYRSGGTYNEQFF. The DNA of the CDR3 is TGCGCCAGCAGCCGGTATAGAAGCGGGGGGACTTACAATGAGCAGTTCTTC.

The J gene is TRBJ2-2, the V gene TRBV5-1, with D uncertain. Trimming stripped 0 bases from V and 3 bases from J, with 12 bases between. This CDR3 is built from 16 residues. Germline CDR1 is SGHRS and CDR2 is YFSETQ. The CDR3 sequence is CASSLVELFDTGELFF. In DNA form, the CDR3 reads TGCGCCAGCAGCTTGGTGGAGCTTTTCGACACCGGGGAGCTGTTTTTT. Combining the CDR3 with reference TRBV5-1 and TRBJ2-2 gives the whole variable domain KAGVTQTPRYLIKTRGQQVTLSCSPISGHRSVSWYQQTPGQGLQFLFEYFSETQRNKGNFPGRFSGRQFSNSRSEMNVSTLELGDSALYLCASSLVELFDTGELFFGEGSRLTVL.

This clonotype occurred a few times. The chain employs TRBV12-3 or TRBV12-4 and TRBJ2-6; the D gene is possibly TRBD1 (5 bases). The CDR3 has 16 residues. V was trimmed by 7 bases and J by 2 bases, leaving 15 bases between them. The CDR3 DNA is TGTGCCAGCACTGTGATGCAGGGAACTGGGGCCAACGTCCTGACTTTC. Translation gives CASTVMQGTGANVLTF.

At least ten counts were recorded for this clonotype. The rearrangement joins TRBV10-3 to TRBJ2-5; D possibly corresponds to TRBD2 (5 bases). Per the germline V gene, CDR1 is ENHRY and CDR2 is SYGVKD. The CDR3 runs to 13 residues. The V end was cut by 0 bases, the J end by 7 bases, with 9 bases between. For the CDR3, the DNA is TGTGCCATCAGTGAGTCTTCCGAGGGGACCCAGTACTTC. Its protein product is CAISESSEGTQYF.

Ten or more counts support this clonotype. V and J are TRBV20-1 and TRBJ2-3; 8 bases align to TRBD1. Germline V gene data show CDR1 as DFQATT and CDR2 as SNEGSKA (reference sequence). The J segment lost 0 bases and the V segment lost 4 bases, leaving 6 bases of the junction unmatched. CDR3 length: 15 amino acids. The chain's CDR3 is CSATSWTGSTDTQYF. The DNA for the CDR3 is TGCAGTGCTACCTCCTGGACAGGGAGCACAGATACGCAGTATTTT.

As for this clonotype: One end of the junction does not line up with germline, which may come from a read error. The CDR3 here is CASSEREKWGSYKQYF. In DNA form, the CDR3 reads TGCGCCAGCAGTGAGAGGGAGAAATGGGGGTCCTACAAGCAGTACTTC. The J gene is TRBJ2-7, the V gene TRBV10-2; D assignment may be TRBD1 or TRBD2 (5 bases each). Looked up from germline, CDR1 is WSHSY and CDR2 is SAAADI. CDR3 size: 16 residues.

This clonotype was seen more than once but under ten times. The rearrangement uses TRBV5-5 and TRBJ1-4; possibly TRBD1 for D (5 bases). V was pared by 3 bases and J by 6 bases, with 12 bases between. The CDR3 runs to 14 residues. The germline V gene encodes CDR1 SGHKS and CDR2 YYEKEE (reference sequence). CDR3 bases: TGTGCCAGCAGCTCGGAACAGGCGGATGAAAAACTGTTTTTT. It translates to CASSSEQADEKLFF.